The T cell receptor beta chain under discussion was sequenced for a study of blood T cell repertoires in COVID-19. Study-wide background: T cells, B-cell-depleted T cells, or PBMCs provided the cDNA or gDNA that served as material.

The junction had 5 bases not matched to a gene; V was cut back by 3 bases and J by 6 bases. Germline V lookup: CDR1 MGHRA, CDR2 YSYEKL. The CDR3 is 15 amino acids. TCRdb's table, derived via immunoSEQ multiplex PCR, lists solely in-frame clones and lacks some. The sample records about 300,000 clones, around 92% being singletons. The chain uses TRBV4-1 and TRBJ1-1; 12 positions match TRBD1. The source of this sequence is a man aged 18 to 29 who had recovered from COVID-19. Sequenced sample: peripheral blood. In DNA form, the CDR3 reads TGCGCCAGCAGCCACCAGGGACAGGGGGCGGCTGAAGCTTTCTTT. This encodes CASSHQGQGAAEAFF.